In its sample, the clone carrying this T cell receptor (beta chain) was seen a few times. Its antigen is as yet unknown. Extraction of PBMCs used around 9.6 ml of fresh peripheral blood. TCR beta CDR3 sequences were amplified from RNA transcripts. First-round RT-PCR of the TCR CDR3 relied on the HTBI primer set. TCRdb re-called the multiplex PCR reads with MiXCR, one entry per CDR3 protein. The sample records 550,000 to 700,000 distinct CDR3 sequences, roughly 14% being singletons. These data originate in a study of T cells in Graves' hyperthyroidism and ophthalmopathy. General study findings and limits: Model predictions of ophthalmopathy came a median approximately 6.2 months before onset.

Germline values: CDR1 SQVTM, CDR2 ANQGSEA. The V gene lost 7 bases and the J gene lost 10 bases, with 19 bases spanning the gap. CDR3 length: 12 residues. The sequence came from a woman aged 35 to 49 with Graves' ophthalmopathy. The sequencing input was blood. This chain connects TRBV29-1 to TRBJ1-1, with D perhaps TRBD1 (5 bases). This chain's CDR3 is CSEDYLGARAFF. In DNA, the CDR3 is TGCAGCGAGGATTATTTAGGGGCAAGAGCTTTCTTT.